This T cell receptor (beta chain) stems from a study of Ad26.COV2.S vaccination and SARS-CoV-2 variants. This clone is a singleton in its sample. Treatment of the sample: roughly 18 received Ad26.COV2.S at low or high dose, single or two shots; 5 received placebo; per-sample allocation not given. It was on day 63 after the first vaccine or placebo injection that samples were taken. The CDR3 has 14 amino acids. The germline V gene encodes CDR1 MDHEN and CDR2 SYDVKM. The trim removed 5 bases at V and 3 bases at J, leaving 5 bases unmatched. The table came from immunoSEQ multiplex PCR; TCRdb's copy has only in-frame clones and leaves some out. The table lists about 350,000 clones, 75% to 90% of them singletons.

Specimen: peripheral blood, collected in a trial of Ad26.COV2.S vaccine versus placebo. The V gene is TRBV28, the J gene TRBJ1-1, with 8 bases that match TRBD1. This receptor was obtained from a person between 18 and 60 years old who received the Ad26.COV2.S COVID-19 vaccine or a placebo. CDR3 sequence (DNA): TGTGCCAGCAGTCTCAGGGGGCGGCACACTGAAGCTTTCTTT. Its translation is CASSLRGRHTEAFF. Full variable domain (rest looked up from reference TRBV28 and TRBJ1-1): DVKVTQSSRYLVKRTGEKVFLECVQDMDHENMFWYRQDPGLGLRLIYFSYDVKMKEKGDIPEGYSVSREKKERFSLILESASTNQTSMYLCASSLRGRHTEAFFGQGTRLTVV.